This TCR beta chain was documented in a study of blood T cell repertoires in COVID-19. The CDR3 has 15 amino acids. V lost 6 bases to trimming and J lost 2 bases, with 14 bases between them. Germline CDR1 and CDR2: MNHEY and SVGEGT. Data came from immunoSEQ multiplex PCR; TCRdb stores just in-frame clones and leaves some out. In the table there are about 520,000 clones, 80% to 90% of which are singletons. The chain uses TRBV6-2 or TRBV6-3 and TRBJ2-1, with D possibly TRBD1 on 7 matching bases. The sequence derives from a human donor in a cohort sampled during active COVID-19. Sequencing was done on a sample of peripheral blood. Here the CDR3 DNA reads TGTGCCAGCAGCCGTCAGGGGGGTGCCTACAATGAGCAGTTCTTC. The encoded protein is CASSRQGGAYNEQFF.